Each of the 10 T cell receptor beta chains below was sequenced from the same sample in a study of yellow fever vaccine responses in identical twins listed by TCRdb under 2018. Library method: RT-PCR. The data were produced on an Illumina HiSeq 2500. TCRdb reanalyzed the raw reads on its own, using fastp at Q25 for trimming and MiXCR for clone calling, and kept in-frame beta chains. One record per CDR3 amino acid sequence lists the most common genes and DNA. The sample table shows about 6,400 distinct CDR3 sequences, and 65% to 85% are seen once. The top ten clonotypes cover 3.4% of the sample. The sample consisted of T cells from blood (PBMCs), unsorted or a sorted subset (not recorded which), taken before or after yellow fever vaccination (not recorded which). The receptors originated from a woman between 18 and 29 years old who received the yellow fever vaccine. Donor details come from another sample of the same person, matched by shared clones.

This chain joins TRBV9 and TRBJ1-4; D remains ambiguous. The CDR3 loop spans 12 amino acids. The V and J ends lost 8 bases and 5 bases respectively, with 10 bases between them. In germline, CDR1 is SGDLS, CDR2 YYNGEE. This CDR3 reads CASGGMNEKLFF. CDR3 DNA sequence: TGTGCCAGTGGTGGAATGAATGAAAAACTGTTTTTT.

The chain combines TRBV29-1 with TRBJ2-3; D not certain. Trimming pared 6 bases from V and 2 bases from J, leaving 3 bases between. The germline V gene has CDR1 SQVTM and CDR2 ANQGSEA. This CDR3 contains 10 residues. DNA of the CDR3: TGCAGCGTCAACACAGATACGCAGTATTTT. Protein sequence: CSVNTDTQYF.

The chain recombines TRBV10-3 with TRBJ1-2, with D possibly being TRBD1 (5 bases). Trimming pared 0 bases from V and 5 bases from J, leaving 13 bases between. The V gene's germline CDR1 is ENHRY and CDR2 SYGVKD. The CDR3 has 15 residues. The CDR3 DNA follows: TGTGCCATCAGTGAGTCTAAGGGGCCTATTTATGGCTACACCTTC. This translates into CAISESKGPIYGYTF.

V and J are TRBV6-5 and TRBJ2-1; D gene uncertain. V was pared by 4 bases and J by 0 bases, with 10 bases between. In germline, CDR1 is MNHEY, CDR2 SVGAGI. CDR3 length: 15 amino acids. The CDR3 DNA sequence: TGTGCCAGCAGTTTGGACGGTCTCTCCTACAATGAGCAGTTCTTC. Protein product: CASSLDGLSYNEQFF.

This chain connects TRBV12-3 or TRBV12-4 to TRBJ1-1; D gene ambiguous. V lost 3 bases and J lost 0, with 5 bases in between. CDR3 length: 13 residues. The CDR3: CASSFNLNTEAFF. The CDR3 nucleotides are TGTGCCAGCAGTTTCAACCTGAACACTGAAGCTTTCTTT.

The chain carries TRBV14 and TRBJ2-2; D unresolved. Trimming cost V 5 bases and J 5 bases, with 12 bases left between them. The CDR3 consists of 14 residues. Germline V lookup: CDR1 SGHDN, CDR2 FVKESK. The CDR3 loop is CASSALHPTGELFF. For the CDR3, the DNA is TGTGCCAGCAGCGCTTTACACCCAACCGGGGAGCTGTTTTTT.

The chain has TRBV12-3 or TRBV12-4 and TRBJ1-5; D gene ambiguous. The V end was cut by 10 bases, the J end by 7 bases, with 17 bases between. The CDR3 has 13 amino acids. CDR3 loop: CATTWAAGQPQHF. Here the CDR3 DNA reads TGTGCCACCACGTGGGCAGCCGGGCAGCCCCAGCATTTT.

The chain couples TRBV20-1 to TRBJ2-7, with 8 bases matching TRBD2. Germline V CDR1 and CDR2: DFQATT, SNEGSKA (reference sequence). J was trimmed by 3 bases and V by 4 bases; bases with no gene match: 5. This CDR3 contains 13 residues. The CDR3 DNA reads as TGCAGTGCTAAAGCGGGAGTTGACTACGAGCAGTACTTC. Translating gives CSAKAGVDYEQYF.

The chain combines TRBV11-1 with TRBJ2-1; no clear D. This CDR3 has 16 amino acids. The germline V gene encodes CDR1 SGHAT and CDR2 FQDESV (reference sequence). V was clipped by 4 bases and J by 2 bases, with 15 bases between them. The CDR3 sequence: CASSWKSANPYNEQFF. In DNA, the CDR3 is TGTGCCAGCAGCTGGAAGTCTGCTAATCCCTACAATGAGCAGTTCTTC.

J is TRBJ2-1 and V is TRBV13; weak D call: TRBD2 (6 bases). Germline CDR1 PRHDT, CDR2 FYEKMQ (reference sequence). V shed 8 bases and J shed 5 bases, with 19 bases lying between them. The CDR3 has 15 amino acids. For the CDR3, the DNA is TGTGCCAGCGAAGATCCGACTAGGGCTAACAATGAGCAGTTCTTC. Its translation: CASEDPTRANNEQFF.